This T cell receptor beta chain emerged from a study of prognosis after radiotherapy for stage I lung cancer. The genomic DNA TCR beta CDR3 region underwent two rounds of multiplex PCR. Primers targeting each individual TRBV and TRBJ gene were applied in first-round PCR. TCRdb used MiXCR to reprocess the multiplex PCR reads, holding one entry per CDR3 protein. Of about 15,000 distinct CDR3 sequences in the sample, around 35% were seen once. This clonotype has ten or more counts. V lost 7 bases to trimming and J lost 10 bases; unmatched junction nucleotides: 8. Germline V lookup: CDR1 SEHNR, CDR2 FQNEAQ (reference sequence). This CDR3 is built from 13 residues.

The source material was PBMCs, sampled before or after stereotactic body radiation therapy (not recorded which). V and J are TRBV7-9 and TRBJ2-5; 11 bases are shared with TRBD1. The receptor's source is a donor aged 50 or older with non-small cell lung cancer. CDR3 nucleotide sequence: TGTGCCAGCACCTCCGGGACAGGGGGAATCCAGTACTTC. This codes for CASTSGTGGIQYF.